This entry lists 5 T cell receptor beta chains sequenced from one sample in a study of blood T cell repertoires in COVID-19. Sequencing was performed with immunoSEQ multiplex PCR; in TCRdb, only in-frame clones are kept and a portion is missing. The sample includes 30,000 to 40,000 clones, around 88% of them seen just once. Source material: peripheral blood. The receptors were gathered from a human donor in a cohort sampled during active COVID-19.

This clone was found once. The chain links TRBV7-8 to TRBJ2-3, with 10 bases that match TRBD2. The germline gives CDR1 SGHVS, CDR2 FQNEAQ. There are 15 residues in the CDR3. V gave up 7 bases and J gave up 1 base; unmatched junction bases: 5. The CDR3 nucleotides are TGTGCCAGCACTACCGGGACTAGCGGCACAGATACGCAGTATTTT. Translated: CASTTGTSGTDTQYF.

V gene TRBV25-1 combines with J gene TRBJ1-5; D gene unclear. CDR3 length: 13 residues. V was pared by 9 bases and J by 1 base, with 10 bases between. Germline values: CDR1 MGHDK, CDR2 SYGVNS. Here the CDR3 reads CASSLGSNQPQHF. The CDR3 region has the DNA TGTGCCAGTTCCCTCGGGAGCAATCAGCCCCAGCATTTT.

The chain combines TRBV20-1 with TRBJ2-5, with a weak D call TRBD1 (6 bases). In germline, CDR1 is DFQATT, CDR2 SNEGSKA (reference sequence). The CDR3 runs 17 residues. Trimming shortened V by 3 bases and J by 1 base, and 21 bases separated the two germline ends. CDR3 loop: CSASAQQQGNFQETQYF. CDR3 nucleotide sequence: TGCAGTGCTAGTGCACAACAACAGGGAAACTTCCAAGAGACCCAGTACTTC.

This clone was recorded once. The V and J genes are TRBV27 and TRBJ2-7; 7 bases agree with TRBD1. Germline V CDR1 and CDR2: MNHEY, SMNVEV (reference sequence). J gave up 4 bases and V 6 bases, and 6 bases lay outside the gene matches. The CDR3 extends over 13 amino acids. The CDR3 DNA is TGTGCCAGCAGCAGGACAGGAGAATACGAGCAGTACTTC. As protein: CASSRTGEYEQYF.

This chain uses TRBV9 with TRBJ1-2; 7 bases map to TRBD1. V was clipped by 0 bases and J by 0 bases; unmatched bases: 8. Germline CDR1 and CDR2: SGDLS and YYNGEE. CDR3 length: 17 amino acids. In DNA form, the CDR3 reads TGTGCCAGCAGCGTAGCTTCCAGGACAGGCTCTAACTATGGCTACACCTTC. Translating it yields CASSVASRTGSNYGYTF.